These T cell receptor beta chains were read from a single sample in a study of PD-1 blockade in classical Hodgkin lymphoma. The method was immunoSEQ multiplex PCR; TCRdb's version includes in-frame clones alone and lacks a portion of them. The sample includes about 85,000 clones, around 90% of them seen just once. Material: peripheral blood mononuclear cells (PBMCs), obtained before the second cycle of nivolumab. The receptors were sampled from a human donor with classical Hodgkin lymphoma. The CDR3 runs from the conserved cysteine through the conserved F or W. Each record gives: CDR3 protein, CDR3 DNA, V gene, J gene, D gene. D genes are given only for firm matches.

CASSPPSTSYEQYF	TGTGCCAGCAGCCCACCTTCTACCTCCTACGAGCAGTACTTC	TRBV28	TRBJ2-7	.
CASSLSGSSYNEQFF	TGTGCCAGCAGCTTGAGCGGGAGCTCCTACAATGAGCAGTTCTTC	TRBV5-5	TRBJ2-1	TRBD2
CASSLEGAGGNTGELFF	TGTGCCAGCAGCTTGGAGGGGGCGGGAGGGAACACCGGGGAGCTGTTTTTT	TRBV5-6	TRBJ2-2	.
CASSIGLAGPSYNEQFF	TGTGCCAGTAGTATAGGACTAGCGGGACCCTCCTACAATGAGCAGTTCTTC	TRBV19	TRBJ2-1	TRBD2
CASTRQGTNTGELFF	TGTGCCAGCACCAGACAGGGAACGAACACCGGGGAGCTGTTTTTT	TRBV9	TRBJ2-2	TRBD1
CASSRPGRGLIRETQYF	TGCGCCAGCAGCCGCCCCGGGAGGGGCTTAATACGAGAGACCCAGTACTTC	TRBV4-1	TRBJ2-5	TRBD2
CASSPSPGELFF	TGTGCCAGCAGCCCGAGTCCCGGGGAGCTGTTTTTT	TRBV13	TRBJ2-2	.
CASSQEGRGRGTDTQYF	TGCGCCAGCAGCCAAGAAGGGCGGGGGCGGGGCACAGATACGCAGTATTTT	TRBV4-1	TRBJ2-3	.
CSVDRAGSTDTQYF	TGCAGCGTTGATAGAGCGGGAAGCACAGATACGCAGTATTTT	TRBV29-1	TRBJ2-3	TRBD2
CASSIVGRTDTQYF	TGTGCCAGTAGTATAGTCGGGAGGACAGATACGCAGTATTTT	TRBV19	TRBJ2-3	TRBD2
CASSKRDTTTDGYTF	TGTGCCAGTAGTAAAAGGGACACAACCACGGATGGCTACACCTTC	TRBV19	TRBJ1-2	.
CASRNPGPQTEQFF	TGTGCCAGTAGGAATCCGGGGCCCCAAACCGAGCAGTTCTTC	TRBV19	TRBJ2-1	.